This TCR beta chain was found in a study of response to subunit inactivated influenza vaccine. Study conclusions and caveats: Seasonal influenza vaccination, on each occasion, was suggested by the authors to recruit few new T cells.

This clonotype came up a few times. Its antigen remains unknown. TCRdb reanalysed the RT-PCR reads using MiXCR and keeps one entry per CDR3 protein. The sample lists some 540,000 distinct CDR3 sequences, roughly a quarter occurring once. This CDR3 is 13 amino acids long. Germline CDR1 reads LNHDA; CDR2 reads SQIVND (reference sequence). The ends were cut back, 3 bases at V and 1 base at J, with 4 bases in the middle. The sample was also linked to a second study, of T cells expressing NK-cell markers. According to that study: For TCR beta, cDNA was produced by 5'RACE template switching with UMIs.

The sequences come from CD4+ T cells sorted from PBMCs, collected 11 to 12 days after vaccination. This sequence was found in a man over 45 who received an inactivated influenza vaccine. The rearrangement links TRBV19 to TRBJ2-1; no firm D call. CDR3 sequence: CASSMGSYNEQFF. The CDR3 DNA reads TGTGCCAGTAGTATGGGATCCTACAATGAGCAGTTCTTC.